The rows below give T cell receptor beta chains drawn from one sample of a study of CD8 T cells in Susac syndrome. One entry per CDR3 protein, called by TCRdb with MiXCR from the immunoSEQ multiplex PCR reads. The table has under 250,000 distinct CDR3 sequences, around 95% seen once. Sequencing input: CD4+ T cells from PBMCs. The receptor source for this set is a human donor with multiple sclerosis. CDR3s include the opening cysteine and the closing phenylalanine or tryptophan.

j_call: TRBJ1-4
v_call: TRBV11-2
cdr3_aa: CASSLWSGPTTNEKLFF

j_call: TRBJ1-1
v_call: TRBV27
cdr3_aa: CASSVQGALVNTEAFF

j_call: TRBJ1-1
v_call: TRBV20-1
cdr3_aa: CSARRDRGMNTEAFF

j_call: TRBJ2-3
v_call: TRBV25-1
cdr3_aa: CASSEYGASRDTQYF

j_call: TRBJ2-3
v_call: TRBV18
cdr3_aa: CASSRLAGGPSTDTQYF

j_call: TRBJ2-1
v_call: TRBV6-2/TRBV6-3
cdr3_aa: CASRNLGEQFF

j_call: TRBJ1-1
v_call: TRBV20-1
cdr3_aa: CSARDQGPNTEAFF

j_call: TRBJ1-4
v_call: TRBV7-2
cdr3_aa: CASSSGPLASEKLFF

j_call: TRBJ1-2
v_call: TRBV6-5
cdr3_aa: CASSYSHGGTAASGYTF

j_call: TRBJ1-2
v_call: TRBV7-9
cdr3_aa: CASDGGGPRQGDNGYTF

j_call: TRBJ1-2
v_call: TRBV28
cdr3_aa: CASSKTAAYGYTF

j_call: TRBJ1-2
v_call: TRBV19
cdr3_aa: CASSPWTDNYGYTF

j_call: TRBJ2-2
v_call: TRBV27
cdr3_aa: CASSLPRWGPDTGELFF

j_call: TRBJ1-5
v_call: TRBV27
cdr3_aa: CASSLKGRESSNQPQHF

j_call: TRBJ2-1
v_call: TRBV12-3/TRBV12-4
cdr3_aa: CASSPEDRVFF

j_call: TRBJ2-5
v_call: TRBV24-1
cdr3_aa: CATSDSPGQGGRTQYF

j_call: TRBJ1-5
v_call: TRBV20-1
cdr3_aa: CSASTTVGSPQHF

j_call: TRBJ2-2
v_call: TRBV4-1
cdr3_aa: CASSQPWGGLATTGELFF

j_call: TRBJ1-5
v_call: TRBV12-3/TRBV12-4
cdr3_aa: CASRERGRRNQPQHF

j_call: TRBJ1-1
v_call: TRBV18
cdr3_aa: CASSSRPAQEAFF

j_call: TRBJ2-2
v_call: TRBV29-1
cdr3_aa: CSVKGTGELFF

j_call: TRBJ1-1
v_call: TRBV7-9
cdr3_aa: CASSLLGFGNTEAFF

j_call: TRBJ2-1
v_call: TRBV3-1
cdr3_aa: CASSQETGGHEQFF

j_call: TRBJ1-2
v_call: TRBV28
cdr3_aa: CATEDSLGYGYTF

j_call: TRBJ2-5
v_call: TRBV5-6
cdr3_aa: CASSPTGTETQYF

j_call: TRBJ2-5
v_call: TRBV28
cdr3_aa: CASMGFRETQYF

j_call: TRBJ2-5
v_call: TRBV5-5
cdr3_aa: CASSATGFQETQYF

j_call: TRBJ1-5
v_call: TRBV2
cdr3_aa: CASSSDGVGRQPQHF

j_call: TRBJ2-7
v_call: TRBV5-4
cdr3_aa: CASSLEVGHREQYF

j_call: TRBJ1-4
v_call: TRBV7-9
cdr3_aa: CASLPGTSGQNEKLFF

j_call: TRBJ2-5
v_call: TRBV14
cdr3_aa: CASSHLTSGPTQYF

j_call: TRBJ2-7
v_call: TRBV5-1
cdr3_aa: CASSLVAGGTYEQYF

j_call: TRBJ2-1
v_call: TRBV28
cdr3_aa: CASISSGGYHNEQFF

j_call: TRBJ2-7
v_call: TRBV5-1
cdr3_aa: CASSLDGGQDEQYF

j_call: TRBJ2-2
v_call: TRBV6-6
cdr3_aa: CASRPGQGVTGELFF

j_call: TRBJ2-3
v_call: TRBV3-1
cdr3_aa: CASSHYSGRAGDTQYF

j_call: TRBJ1-2
v_call: TRBV2
cdr3_aa: CASSSLDWANYGYTF

j_call: TRBJ2-3
v_call: TRBV23-1
cdr3_aa: CASTTPDTQYF

j_call: TRBJ2-5
v_call: TRBV7-9
cdr3_aa: CASSLGREEETQYF

j_call: TRBJ1-2
v_call: TRBV20-1
cdr3_aa: CSARDPGQPGGGYTF

j_call: TRBJ1-4
v_call: TRBV25-1
cdr3_aa: CASSDWTEDNEKLFF

j_call: TRBJ2-6
v_call: TRBV7-3
cdr3_aa: CASSPRLAGANVLTF

j_call: TRBJ1-1
v_call: TRBV29-1
cdr3_aa: CSTRGANEAFF

j_call: TRBJ2-1
v_call: TRBV7-9
cdr3_aa: CASSLEGRGEQFF